These 21 T cell receptor beta chains were sequenced from one sample in a study of T cell repertoires in cytomegalovirus infection. TCRdb processed the reads anew with MiXCR; each CDR3 protein has one entry. This table holds under 850,000 distinct CDR3 sequences, roughly a third found once. Sequencing used PBMCs. All receptors derive from a human donor in good health (CMV status not recorded). Some clones in this sample may be carry-over from other donors' samples.

The chain combines TRBV28 with TRBJ1-4, with TRBD1 identical over 7 bases. Germline values: CDR1 MDHEN, CDR2 SYDVKM. The CDR3 is made up of 16 amino acids. V was clipped by 4 bases and J by 8 bases; unmatched bases: 13. CDR3 residues: CASSYRQGVGDEKLFF. The CDR3 DNA follows: TGTGCCAGCAGTTACCGACAGGGCGTGGGAGACGAAAAACTGTTTTTT.

J is TRBJ1-1 and V is TRBV5-1; TRBD1 aligns across 8 bases. Trimming removed 0 bases from V and 4 bases from J; junction bases left unmatched: 11. Germline V gene data show CDR1 as SGHRS and CDR2 as YFSETQ. The CDR3 runs to 17 residues. The CDR3 nucleotides are TGCGCCAGCAGCTTGGCAGGTGGACAGGGAGGAGGCACTGAAGCTTTCTTT. Its protein product is CASSLAGGQGGGTEAFF.

The V and J genes are TRBV11-1 and TRBJ1-1; tentatively, D is TRBD1 (6 bases). Germline V gene data show CDR1 as SGHAT and CDR2 as FQDESV (reference sequence). The CDR3 has 14 residues. V was pared by 3 bases and J by 4 bases, with 12 bases between. The CDR3: CASSFPGAITEAFF. CDR3 in DNA: TGTGCCAGCAGCTTTCCGGGGGCTATCACTGAAGCTTTCTTT.

This clonotype occurred a few times. V is TRBV6-1 and J is TRBJ1-4; D perhaps matches TRBD1 (5 bases). The V and J ends lost 6 bases and 5 bases respectively, with 19 bases between them. Germline V gene data show CDR1 as MNHNS and CDR2 as SASEGT. This CDR3 comprises 16 residues. CDR3 sequence: CASSRRWRGLNEKLFF. The CDR3 bases are TGTGCCAGCAGCCGAAGGTGGAGGGGTTTGAATGAAAAACTGTTTTTT.

The chain joins TRBV7-2 to TRBJ2-5, with no clear D. Looked up from germline, CDR1 is SGHTA and CDR2 is FQGNSA. The CDR3 is 12 amino acids. The V gene lost 2 bases and the J gene lost 7 bases, with 8 bases spanning the gap. The CDR3 region is CASSLSPLTQYF. In DNA form, the CDR3 reads TGTGCCAGCAGCTTATCTCCTTTGACCCAGTACTTC.

This clonotype was counted between two and nine times. The rearrangement links TRBV28 to TRBJ1-2; possible D gene TRBD1, 5 bases. The CDR3 covers 13 residues. Germline V gene data show CDR1 as MDHEN and CDR2 as SYDVKM. The V end lost 7 bases, the J end lost 4 bases, and 13 bases lay between the germline ends. CDR3 loop: CASTQGGSYGYTF. DNA of the CDR3: TGTGCCAGCACGCAGGGCGGGAGCTATGGCTACACCTTC.

This clonotype was seen only a few times. The chain recombines TRBV7-8 with TRBJ2-2, with D unresolved. The CDR3 runs 22 residues. Germline CDR1 reads SGHVS; CDR2 reads FQNEAQ. V lost 0 bases, J lost 4 bases, and 30 bases lay in between. In DNA, the CDR3 is TGTGCCAGCAGCTTAGCGTGGCCGTCCACTCTTGTTTGGTTTTTCGGCACCGGGGAGCTGTTTTTT. This codes for CASSLAWPSTLVWFFGTGELFF.

The rearrangement uses TRBV7-2 and TRBJ2-7; D gene unclear. The V gene's germline CDR1 is SGHTA and CDR2 FQGNSA. The CDR3 is 14 residues long. V lost 3 bases and J lost 0, with 9 bases in between. The CDR3 is CASSFSAYSYEQYF. The CDR3 DNA sequence: TGTGCCAGCAGCTTTTCTGCTTACTCCTACGAGCAGTACTTC.

V gene TRBV19 combines with J gene TRBJ2-5; 12 positions match TRBD2. With V trimmed by 7 bases and J by 3 bases, 6 bases remained unmatched. The CDR3 covers 15 residues. CDR1 is LNHDA and CDR2 is SQIVND in the germline V gene (reference sequence). Here the CDR3 DNA reads TGTGCCAGTATTCACCGACTAGCGGGAGAAGAGACCCAGTACTTC. It is translated as CASIHRLAGEETQYF. Looking up the rest from reference TRBV19 and TRBJ2-5 gives the full variable domain: DGGITQSPKYLFRKEGQNVTLSCEQNLNHDAMYWYRQDPGQGLRLIYYSQIVNDFQKGDIAEGYSVSREKKESFPLTVTSAQKNPTAFYLCASIHRLAGEETQYFGPGTRLLVL.

This clonotype was counted between two and nine times. This sequence joins TRBV12-3 or TRBV12-4 and TRBJ1-1; D call uncertain. V was shortened by 4 bases and J by 1 base, with 10 bases between the two germline ends. The CDR3 sequence is 14 residues long. In nucleotides, the CDR3 is TGTGCCAGCAGTTACATAGCTTCGAACACTGAAGCTTTCTTT. It is translated as CASSYIASNTEAFF.

A remark on this clonotype: One junction end disagrees with the germline gene, perhaps due to a read error. The rearrangement links TRBV12-3 or TRBV12-4 to TRBJ1-2; maybe TRBD1 (5 bases). The CDR3 sequence is 16 residues long. DNA of the CDR3: TGTGCCAGCAGTCTGCCCACGGTAGGGGCTGCCTATTGCTACACCTTC. The encoded protein is CASSLPTVGAAYCYTF.

On this clonotype: Given the absence of the conserved phenylalanine or tryptophan at the CDR3 end, a read error is likely. This chain uses TRBV28 with TRBJ2-7; D possibly matches TRBD1 or TRBD2 (5 bases each). There are 13 residues in the CDR3. In germline, CDR1 is MDHEN, CDR2 SYDVKM. Trimming removed 4 bases at V and 7 bases at J, with 14 bases between. The CDR3 protein is CASSSGPLGEQYL. The CDR3 DNA reads as TGTGCCAGCAGTTCGGGACCTCTGGGTGAGCAGTACCTC.

The J gene is TRBJ1-2, the V gene TRBV9, with 7 bases that match TRBD1. The CDR3 has 14 amino acids. Germline loops: CDR1 SGDLS, CDR2 YYNGEE. Trimming took 0 bases from V and 4 from J; bases not matched to a gene: 3. The CDR3 loop is CASSVGGGGYGYTF. CDR3 DNA sequence: TGTGCCAGCAGCGTAGGAGGGGGCGGCTATGGCTACACCTTC.

The rearrangement uses TRBV13 and TRBJ2-2, with 9 bases fitting TRBD2. CDR1 PRHDT and CDR2 FYEKMQ come from the germline V gene (reference sequence). V trimming: 5 bases; J trimming: 4 bases; junction bases outside the gene matches: 8. The CDR3 has 16 residues. The CDR3: CASSPDGTSLTGELFF. CDR3 nucleotide sequence: TGTGCCAGCAGCCCGGACGGGACTAGCCTCACCGGGGAGCTGTTTTTT. The complete variable domain, with remaining parts taken from reference TRBV13 and TRBJ2-2, reads AAGVIQSPRHLIKEKRETATLKCYPIPRHDTVYWYQQGPGQDPQFLISFYEKMQSDKGSIPDRFSAQQFSDYHSELNMSSLELGDSALYFCASSPDGTSLTGELFFGEGSRLTVL.

The table lists this clonotype with many counts. The chain employs TRBV7-6 and TRBJ1-2; TRBD1 matches at 8 bases. The CDR3 has 16 amino acids. With V trimmed by 1 base and J by 4 bases, 8 bases remained unmatched. Germline CDR1 and CDR2: SGHVS and FNYEAQ. This CDR3 reads CASSLGGTGITYGYTF. In DNA form, the CDR3 reads TGTGCCAGCAGCTTAGGAGGGACAGGAATAACCTATGGCTACACCTTC.

This clonotype was seen a few times. The rearrangement joins TRBV24-1 to TRBJ2-3, with TRBD2 matching over 9 bases. The CDR3 has 17 residues. Germline CDR1 and CDR2: KGHDR and SFDVKD. V shed 5 bases, J shed 2 bases, and the junction held 10 bases outside the gene matches. The CDR3, as DNA: TGTGCCACCAGTGGAGGCGGGGGGGCGATGTTCACAGATACGCAGTATTTT. It is translated as CATSGGGGAMFTDTQYF.

V usage is TRBV5-1 and J usage is TRBJ1-1; the match to TRBD1 covers 11 bases. The V segment lost 5 bases and the J segment 6 bases; nucleotides outside the gene matches: 6. The CDR3 totals 14 residues. The germline V gene has CDR1 SGHRS and CDR2 YFSETQ. The CDR3 reads CASRGTGGSPEAFF. The CDR3 DNA reads as TGCGCCAGCAGGGGGACAGGGGGAAGCCCTGAAGCTTTCTTT. Filled out from reference TRBV5-1 and TRBJ1-1, the complete variable domain reads KAGVTQTPRYLIKTRGQQVTLSCSPISGHRSVSWYQQTPGQGLQFLFEYFSETQRNKGNFPGRFSGRQFSNSRSEMNVSTLELGDSALYLCASRGTGGSPEAFFGQGTRLTVV.

This clonotype has more than one count but fewer than ten. This chain joins TRBV27 and TRBJ2-2; tentatively, D is TRBD1 (5 bases). This CDR3 region has 14 residues. Germline V gene sequence: CDR1 MNHEY, CDR2 SMNVEV (reference sequence). With 3 bases removed from V and 5 bases from J, the gap between germline ends came to 10 bases. CDR3 sequence: CASSFSRATGELFF. Here the CDR3 DNA reads TGTGCCAGCAGTTTTTCCAGGGCAACCGGGGAGCTGTTTTTT.

The gene calls are TRBV7-6 and TRBJ2-7, with 7 nucleotides matching TRBD1. CDR1 and CDR2 from the germline V gene are SGHVS and FNYEAQ. Trimming at V came to 3 bases and at J to 0 bases, leaving 11 bases not matched to a gene. The CDR3 has 17 residues. The CDR3: CASSLLPGTVNSYEQYF. The CDR3 nucleotides are TGTGCCAGCAGCTTGCTCCCCGGGACAGTCAACTCCTACGAGCAGTACTTC. Using reference TRBV7-6 and TRBJ2-7 for the parts outside the CDR3, the full variable domain is GAGVSQSPRYKVTKRGQDVALRCDPISGHVSLYWYRQALGQGPEFLTYFNYEAQQDKSGLPNDRFSAERPEGSISTLTIQRTEQRDSAMYRCASSLLPGTVNSYEQYFGPGTRLTVT.

The rearrangement links TRBV10-3 to TRBJ1-3; D is unclear. Germline CDR1 ENHRY, CDR2 SYGVKD. V lost 5 bases and J lost 0, with 11 bases in between. The CDR3 is made up of 15 amino acids. In DNA form, the CDR3 reads TGTGCCATCAGTTTGGCCGAGGGCTCTGGAAACACCATATATTTT. Protein product: CAISLAEGSGNTIYF.

This clonotype came up a few times. V and J are TRBV5-4 and TRBJ1-2; D is uncertain. With 4 bases removed from V and 4 bases from J, the gap between germline ends came to 11 bases. The CDR3 spans 13 residues. Germline CDR1 is SGHNT and CDR2 is YYREEE (reference sequence). CDR3 DNA: TGTGCCAGCAGCCCCTCGGGCAGCTATGGCTACACCTTC. Translated, it gives CASSPSGSYGYTF.